Each of the 27 T cell receptor beta chains below was sequenced from the same sample in a study of preoperative IRX-2 immunotherapy in early breast cancer. Treatment here: preoperative locoregional IRX-2 cytokine immunotherapy. Profiled with immunoSEQ multiplex PCR; TCRdb holds only in-frame clones, not every one. The sample carries roughly 99,000 clones, more than 80% recorded once. Sequencing was performed on tumor tissue, taken after IRX-2 immunotherapy. All receptors come from a human donor with breast cancer.

This clone was counted a single time. V usage is TRBV22-1 and J usage is TRBJ1-6; the table's D call of TRBD1 was not tested on the DNA. TRBV22-1 is listed as a pseudogene. The CDR3 spans 16 residues. CDR3 coding DNA: TGTGCCAGCAGTTTAGAGGGACAGGCACAAAATTCACCCCTCCACTTT. Protein: CASSLEGQAQNSPLHF.

This clone was found once. The V gene is TRBV29-1, the J gene TRBJ1-2; 8 positions match TRBD1. The V segment lost 3 bases and the J segment 2 bases; nucleotides outside the gene matches: 8. Germline CDR1 is SQVTM and CDR2 is ANQGSEA. The CDR3 runs to 15 residues. The DNA of the CDR3 is TGCAGCGTTGAGGGCAGGGGGCATTCCAACTATGGCTACACCTTC. It encodes CSVEGRGHSNYGYTF.

The chain recombines TRBV7-5 with TRBJ2-3; the table names TRBD2, a call not compared with the DNA. TRBV7-5 is labeled a pseudogene. The CDR3 runs 16 residues. DNA of the CDR3: TGTGCCAGCAGCTCATCAGCGGGGGGATACACAGATACGCAGTATTTT. Translating it yields CASSSSAGGYTDTQYF.

V gene TRBV7-8 combines with J gene TRBJ1-6; 7 bases line up with TRBD1. With V trimmed by 5 bases and J by 10 bases, 5 bases remained unmatched. There are 13 residues in the CDR3. Germline CDR1 and CDR2: SGHVS and FQNEAQ. CDR3 sequence (DNA): TGTGCCAGCAGCCTCGGGACAGTATCACCCCTCCACTTT. Encoded protein: CASSLGTVSPLHF. The full variable domain, in which reference TRBV7-8 and TRBJ1-6 provide the parts outside the CDR3, is GAGVSQSPRYKVAKRGQDVALRCDPISGHVSLFWYQQALGQGPEFLTYFQNEAQLDKSGLPSDRFFAERPEGSVSTLKIQRTQQEDSAVYLCASSLGTVSPLHFGNGTRLTVT.

This chain joins TRBV19 and TRBJ1-1, with D unresolved. The V end lost 5 bases, the J end lost 1 base, and 14 bases lay between the germline ends. The V gene's germline CDR1 is LNHDA and CDR2 SQIVND (reference sequence). The CDR3 sequence is 15 residues long. CDR3 protein: CASSPPGTPNTEAFF. As DNA, the CDR3 is TGTGCCAGTAGTCCCCCGGGAACCCCGAACACTGAAGCTTTCTTT.

Notes on this clone: The same CDR3 arises from other DNA sequences in this sample as well. This chain links TRBV6-8 with TRBJ1-1; D is uncertain. This CDR3 contains 13 residues. V lost 0 bases to trimming and J lost 1 base, with 3 bases between them. Germline V gene sequence: CDR1 MNHGY, CDR2 SAAAGT. The CDR3 nucleotides are TGTGCCAGCAGTTACTCAACGAACACTGAAGCTTTCTTT. Translating gives CASSYSTNTEAFF.

V and J are TRBV19 and TRBJ2-7, with unresolved D. The V end lost 1 base, the J end lost 4 bases, and 14 bases lay between the germline ends. Germline CDR1 is LNHDA and CDR2 is SQIVND (reference sequence). The CDR3 is 15 residues long. The DNA of the CDR3 is TGTGCCAGTAGTATAGGTAGCCCGCTCTCGTACGAGCAGTACTTC. Translation: CASSIGSPLSYEQYF.

The gene calls are TRBV28 and TRBJ2-1; D possibly corresponds to TRBD1 (5 bases). Germline V gene lookup returns CDR1 MDHEN and CDR2 SYDVKM. The CDR3 loop spans 15 amino acids. V lost 2 bases and J 4 bases, leaving 12 bases between the germline ends. CDR3 protein: CASSLGRVGYNEQFF. DNA for the CDR3: TGTGCCAGCAGTTTAGGCAGGGTTGGTTACAATGAGCAGTTCTTC.

This chain joins TRBV6-8 and TRBJ1-2; 10 nucleotides match TRBD1. Losses at the gene ends were 6 bases for V and 7 bases for J; bases not matched to a gene: 5. The CDR3 length is 13 residues. Germline V gene lookup returns CDR1 MNHGY and CDR2 SAAAGT. CDR3 region: CASRDRGRGGYTF. The CDR3 nucleotides are TGTGCCAGCAGGGACAGGGGGAGAGGTGGCTACACCTTC.

The rearrangement joins TRBV7-7 to TRBJ1-3, with unresolved D. The V gene lost 3 bases and the J gene lost 4 bases, with 16 bases spanning the gap. The CDR3 sequence is 16 residues long. CDR1 is SSHAT and CDR2 is FNYEAQ in the germline V gene (reference sequence). Here the CDR3 reads CASSLEGSIGGNTIYF. Here the CDR3 DNA reads TGTGCCAGCAGCTTGGAAGGGTCCATCGGAGGAAACACCATATATTTT.

The chain links TRBV19 to TRBJ2-2; perhaps TRBD2 as D (6 bases). V lost 0 bases and J 0 bases, leaving 8 bases between the germline ends. Germline CDR1 and CDR2: LNHDA and SQIVND (reference sequence). The CDR3 is 16 residues long. CDR3 sequence reads: CASSIDSGANTGELFF. The CDR3 nucleotides read TGTGCCAGTAGTATAGATAGCGGAGCGAACACCGGGGAGCTGTTTTTT. Full variable domain (remainder filled in from reference TRBV19 and TRBJ2-2): DGGITQSPKYLFRKEGQNVTLSCEQNLNHDAMYWYRQDPGQGLRLIYYSQIVNDFQKGDIAEGYSVSREKKESFPLTVTSAQKNPTAFYLCASSIDSGANTGELFFGEGSRLTVL.

The chain is built from TRBV30 and TRBJ2-6; the D gene is possibly TRBD1 (6 bases). Trimming pared 8 bases from V and 2 bases from J, leaving 28 bases between. The germline V gene has CDR1 GTSNPN and CDR2 SVGIG (reference sequence). This CDR3 has 19 residues. The CDR3 here is CAIPVRGFPSSAGANVLTF. The CDR3 DNA follows: TGTGCCATACCCGTCAGGGGTTTTCCCTCCTCGGCTGGGGCCAACGTCCTGACTTTC.

The chain employs TRBV6-7 and TRBJ1-1, with D hard to call. TRBV6-7 is an open reading frame, and its role is uncertain. V was cut by 5 bases and J by 3 bases, with 10 bases left in between. CDR3 length: 13 residues. Written as DNA, the CDR3 is TGTGCCAGCAGTGTCAAGGGAGACACTGAAGCTTTCTTT. It yields the protein CASSVKGDTEAFF.

On this clone: The junction differs from germline at one of its ends, possibly a read error. The chain carries TRBV6-8 and TRBJ2-3, with a tentative D call TRBD1 (6 bases). This CDR3 has 15 residues. Germline CDR1 MNHGY, CDR2 SAAAGT. The CDR3 DNA reads TGTGCCATCAGTGGATCGGGACAAGACACAGATACGCAGTATTTT. This sequence encodes CAISGSGQDTDTQYF.

The V gene is TRBV6-8, the J gene TRBJ2-1; D is uncertain. Trimming removed 1 base at V and 5 bases at J, with 6 bases between. The CDR3 loop spans 13 amino acids. In germline, CDR1 is MNHGY, CDR2 SAAAGT. The CDR3 loop is CASSYFQDNEQFF. CDR3 DNA: TGTGCCAGCAGTTACTTTCAAGACAATGAGCAGTTCTTC.

The genes are TRBV5-8 and TRBJ2-7; TRBD2 matches at 10 bases. Trimming took 4 bases from V and 9 from J; bases not matched to a gene: 7. The V gene's germline CDR1 is SGHTS and CDR2 YDEGEE. The CDR3 is 13 amino acids. CDR3: CASSAGLAEGQYF. Written as DNA, the CDR3 is TGTGCCAGCAGCGCAGGACTAGCGGAGGGGCAGTACTTC.

This clone was recorded a few times. This chain joins TRBV7-1 and TRBJ2-1; D remains ambiguous. TRBV7-1 is flagged as an ORF with uncertain function. V was cut by 4 bases and J by 4 bases, with 8 bases left in between. This CDR3 contains 13 residues. The CDR3 loop reads CASSLGSYNEQFF. In DNA form, the CDR3 reads TGTGCCAGCAGCTTAGGCAGTTACAATGAGCAGTTCTTC.

The chain has TRBV28 and TRBJ2-1; the match to TRBD2 covers 8 bases. The CDR3 contains 13 residues. V gave up 6 bases and J gave up 4 bases; unmatched junction bases: 2. Germline CDR1 is MDHEN and CDR2 is SYDVKM. The CDR3 sequence: CASRLAAYNEQFF. CDR3 nucleotides: TGTGCCAGCAGACTAGCGGCGTACAATGAGCAGTTCTTC.

The chain links TRBV19 to TRBJ1-1, with D unclear. Trimming pared 2 bases from V and 3 bases from J, leaving 10 bases between. Germline V gives CDR1 LNHDA, CDR2 SQIVND (reference sequence). The CDR3 sequence is 14 residues long. CDR3 region: CASSIMLRHTEAFF. DNA of the CDR3: TGTGCCAGTAGTATAATGTTACGGCACACTGAAGCTTTCTTT.

The chain links TRBV19 to TRBJ2-7, with D perhaps matching TRBD1 or TRBD2 (6 bases each). Germline assignment: CDR1 LNHDA and CDR2 SQIVND (reference sequence). V shed 5 bases and J shed 5 bases, with 16 bases lying between them. The CDR3 runs to 14 residues. In DNA, the CDR3 is TGTGCCAGTAGTGATGGAGGGGGTGAGAACGAGCAGTACTTC. It specifies CASSDGGGENEQYF.

This chain connects TRBV10-1 to TRBJ1-1, with TRBD1 matching over 8 bases. This CDR3 spans 14 amino acids. Germline CDR1 WNHNN, CDR2 SYGVQD (reference sequence). J gave up 4 bases and V 2 bases, and 3 bases lay outside the gene matches. CDR3 coding DNA: TGCGCCAGCAGTGAGCGTCAGGGGGCCACTGAAGCTTTCTTT. Translated, it gives CASSERQGATEAFF.

The V and J genes are TRBV6-8 and TRBJ2-3, with D possibly TRBD2 on 5 matching bases. This CDR3 is built from 13 residues. Trimming stripped 10 bases from V and 3 bases from J, with 14 bases between. Germline loops: CDR1 MNHGY, CDR2 SAAAGT. The CDR3 here is CAIRGGSTDTQYF. The CDR3 region has the DNA TGTGCCATCAGAGGAGGTTCGACAGATACGCAGTATTTT.

J is TRBJ2-3 and V is TRBV14, with D possibly TRBD1 on 6 matching bases. Per germline, CDR1 SGHDN and CDR2 FVKESK. The CDR3 is made up of 16 amino acids. Trimming stripped 2 bases from V and 6 bases from J, with 18 bases between. The chain's CDR3 is CASSQRFQGPLDTQYF. In DNA, the CDR3 is TGTGCCAGCAGCCAAAGGTTCCAGGGGCCGCTTGATACGCAGTATTTT. Full variable domain (outside the CDR3, taken from reference TRBV14 and TRBJ2-3): EAGVTQFPSHSVIEKGQTVTLRCDPISGHDNLYWYRRVMGKEIKFLLHFVKESKQDESGMPNNRFLAERTGGTYSTLKVQPAELEDSGVYFCASSQRFQGPLDTQYFGPGTRLTVL.

The chain employs TRBV19 and TRBJ1-1; D unclear. Germline V CDR1 and CDR2: LNHDA, SQIVND (reference sequence). V was clipped by 5 bases and J by 1 base, with 11 bases between them. The CDR3 has 14 amino acids. CDR3 bases: TGTGCCAGTAGTGACATAAGAGGGAACACTGAAGCTTTCTTT. Amino acid sequence: CASSDIRGNTEAFF.

The chain uses TRBV28 and TRBJ2-3, with 8 bases that match TRBD2. This CDR3 is 14 amino acids long. CDR1 and CDR2 from the germline V gene are MDHEN and SYDVKM. V trimming: 3 bases; J trimming: 5 bases; junction bases outside the gene matches: 4. CDR3 amino acids: CASSFGGAQDTQYF. CDR3 DNA sequence: TGTGCCAGCAGTTTCGGGGGGGCCCAAGATACGCAGTATTTT.

CDR3 DNA sequence: TGTGCCAGTAGTATGACGGACAGTTATTATGGCTACACCTTC. Encoded protein: CASSMTDSYYGYTF. The V and J genes are TRBV19 and TRBJ1-2, with D possibly TRBD1 on 6 matching bases. CDR1 and CDR2 from the germline V gene are LNHDA and SQIVND (reference sequence). This CDR3 has 14 amino acids. With 3 bases removed from V and 5 bases from J, the gap between germline ends came to 13 bases.

This chain's CDR3 is CASRSPAWTDTQYF. CDR3 coding DNA: TGTGCCAGCAGATCTCCTGCATGGACAGATACGCAGTATTTT. The chain joins TRBV28 to TRBJ2-3; D gene ambiguous. In germline, CDR1 is MDHEN, CDR2 SYDVKM. The CDR3 totals 14 residues. Trimming removed 6 bases at V and 3 bases at J, with 13 bases between.